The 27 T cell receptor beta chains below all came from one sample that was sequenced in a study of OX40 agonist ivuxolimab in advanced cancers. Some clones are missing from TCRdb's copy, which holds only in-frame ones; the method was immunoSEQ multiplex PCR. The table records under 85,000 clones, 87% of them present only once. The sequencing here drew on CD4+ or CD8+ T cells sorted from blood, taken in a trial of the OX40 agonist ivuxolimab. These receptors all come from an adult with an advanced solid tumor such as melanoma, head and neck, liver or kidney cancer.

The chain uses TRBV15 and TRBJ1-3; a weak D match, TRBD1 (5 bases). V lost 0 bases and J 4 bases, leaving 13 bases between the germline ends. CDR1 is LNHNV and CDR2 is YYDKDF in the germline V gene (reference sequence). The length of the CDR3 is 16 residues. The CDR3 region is CATSRDRVGGGNTIYF. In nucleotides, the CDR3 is TGTGCCACCAGCAGAGATCGGGTTGGGGGAGGAAACACCATATATTTT.

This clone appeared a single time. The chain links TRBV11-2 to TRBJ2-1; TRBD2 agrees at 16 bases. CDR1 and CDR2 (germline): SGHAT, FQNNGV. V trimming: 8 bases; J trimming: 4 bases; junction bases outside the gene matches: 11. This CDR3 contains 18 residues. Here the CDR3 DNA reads TGTGCCAGCGCACCCTATGGGACTAGCGGGAGGGGGTACAATGAGCAGTTCTTC. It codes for CASAPYGTSGRGYNEQFF.

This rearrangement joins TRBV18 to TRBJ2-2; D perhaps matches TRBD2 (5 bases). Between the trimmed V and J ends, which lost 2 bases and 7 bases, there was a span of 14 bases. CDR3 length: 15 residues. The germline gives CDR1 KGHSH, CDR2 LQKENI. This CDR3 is CASSPSITAGGELFF. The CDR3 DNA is TGTGCCAGCTCACCATCGATCACGGCGGGCGGGGAGCTGTTTTTT.

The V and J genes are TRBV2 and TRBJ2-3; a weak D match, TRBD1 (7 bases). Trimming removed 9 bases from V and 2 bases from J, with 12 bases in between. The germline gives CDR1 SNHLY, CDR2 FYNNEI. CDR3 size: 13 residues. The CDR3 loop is CARSGGTTDTQYF. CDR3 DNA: TGTGCCAGGTCAGGGGGGACCACAGATACGCAGTATTTT.

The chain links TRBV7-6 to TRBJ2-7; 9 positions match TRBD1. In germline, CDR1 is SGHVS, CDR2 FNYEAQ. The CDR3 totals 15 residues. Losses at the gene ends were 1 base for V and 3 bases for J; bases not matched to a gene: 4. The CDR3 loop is CASSLDRGLSYEQYF. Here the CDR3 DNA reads TGTGCCAGCAGCTTAGACAGGGGGCTGAGCTACGAGCAGTACTTC.

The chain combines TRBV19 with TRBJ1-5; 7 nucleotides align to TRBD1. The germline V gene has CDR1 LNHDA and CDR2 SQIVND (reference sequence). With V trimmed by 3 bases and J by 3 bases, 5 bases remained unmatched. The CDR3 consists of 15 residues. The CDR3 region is CASSMGQQLNQPQHF. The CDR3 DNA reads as TGTGCCAGTAGTATGGGACAGCAGCTCAATCAGCCCCAGCATTTT.

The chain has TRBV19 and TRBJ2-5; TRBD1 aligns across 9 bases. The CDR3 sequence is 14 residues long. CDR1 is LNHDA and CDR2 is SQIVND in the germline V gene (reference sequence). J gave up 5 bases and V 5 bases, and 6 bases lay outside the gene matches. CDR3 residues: CASSSDRGGETQYF. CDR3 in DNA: TGTGCCAGTAGTTCGGACAGGGGAGGGGAGACCCAGTACTTC.

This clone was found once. CDR3 residues: CASSSAETQYF. CDR3 DNA: TGCGCCAGCAGCTCAGCGGAGACCCAGTACTTC. The rearrangement joins TRBV5-1 to TRBJ2-5, with D unresolved. Germline assignment: CDR1 SGHRS and CDR2 YFSETQ. Trimming left V 3 bases short and J 5 bases short, with 5 bases between. This CDR3 has 11 amino acids.

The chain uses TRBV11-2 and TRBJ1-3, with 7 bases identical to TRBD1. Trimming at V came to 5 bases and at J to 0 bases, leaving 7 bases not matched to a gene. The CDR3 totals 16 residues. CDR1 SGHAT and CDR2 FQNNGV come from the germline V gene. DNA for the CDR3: TGTGCCAGCAGCCCACGGCGACAGGGCTCTGGAAACACCATATATTTT. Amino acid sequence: CASSPRRQGSGNTIYF.

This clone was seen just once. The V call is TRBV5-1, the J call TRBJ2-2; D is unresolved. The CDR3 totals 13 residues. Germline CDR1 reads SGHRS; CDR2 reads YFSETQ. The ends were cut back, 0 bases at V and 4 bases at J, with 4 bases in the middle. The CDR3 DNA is TGCGCCAGCAGCTTGGGATCCACCGGGGAGCTGTTTTTT. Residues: CASSLGSTGELFF.

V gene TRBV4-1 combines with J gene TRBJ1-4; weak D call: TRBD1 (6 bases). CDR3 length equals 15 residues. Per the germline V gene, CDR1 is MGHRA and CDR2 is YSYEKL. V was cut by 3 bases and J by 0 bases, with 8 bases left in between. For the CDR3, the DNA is TGCGCCAGCAGCCAGGACAGCGCAACTAATGAAAAACTGTTTTTT. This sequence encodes CASSQDSATNEKLFF.

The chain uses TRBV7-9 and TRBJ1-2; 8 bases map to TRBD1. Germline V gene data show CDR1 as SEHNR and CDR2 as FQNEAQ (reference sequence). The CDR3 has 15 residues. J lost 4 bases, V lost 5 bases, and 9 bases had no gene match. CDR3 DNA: TGTGCCAGCAGCCTTGACAGGGGAGGGGTCTATGGCTACACCTTC. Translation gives CASSLDRGGVYGYTF.

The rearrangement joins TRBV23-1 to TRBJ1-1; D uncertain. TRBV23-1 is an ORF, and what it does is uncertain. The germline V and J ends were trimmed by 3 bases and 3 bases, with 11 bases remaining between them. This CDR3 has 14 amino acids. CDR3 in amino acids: CASSHPAGYTEAFF. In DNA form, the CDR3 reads TGCGCCAGCAGTCACCCGGCGGGGTACACTGAAGCTTTCTTT.

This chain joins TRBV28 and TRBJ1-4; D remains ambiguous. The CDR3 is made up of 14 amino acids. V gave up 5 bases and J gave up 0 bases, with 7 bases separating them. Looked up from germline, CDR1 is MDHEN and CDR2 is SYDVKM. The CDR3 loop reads CASSGPTTNEKLFF. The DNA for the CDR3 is TGTGCCAGCAGTGGACCGACAACTAATGAAAAACTGTTTTTT.

CDR3 loop: CASSQMPGLNTGELFF. The CDR3 DNA reads as TGCGCCAGCAGCCAAATGCCGGGACTGAACACCGGGGAGCTGTTTTTT. V and J are TRBV4-1 and TRBJ2-2; tentatively, D is TRBD2 (6 bases). The germline V and J ends were trimmed by 2 bases and 1 base, with 11 bases remaining between them. The CDR3 length is 16 residues. Germline V gene lookup returns CDR1 MGHRA and CDR2 YSYEKL.

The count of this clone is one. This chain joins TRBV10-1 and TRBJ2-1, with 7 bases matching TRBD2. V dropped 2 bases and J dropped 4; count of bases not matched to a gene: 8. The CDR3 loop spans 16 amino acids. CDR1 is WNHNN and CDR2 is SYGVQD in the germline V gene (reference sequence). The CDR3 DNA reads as TGCGCCAGCAGTGAGCGGGGGGAAGCATCTTACAATGAGCAGTTCTTC. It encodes CASSERGEASYNEQFF.

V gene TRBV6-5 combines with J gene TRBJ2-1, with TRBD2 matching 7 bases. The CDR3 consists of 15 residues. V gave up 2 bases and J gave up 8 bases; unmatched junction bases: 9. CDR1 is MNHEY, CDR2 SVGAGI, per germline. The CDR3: CASSYAAGLTDEQFF. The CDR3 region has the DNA TGTGCCAGCAGTTACGCAGCGGGACTAACTGATGAGCAGTTCTTC.

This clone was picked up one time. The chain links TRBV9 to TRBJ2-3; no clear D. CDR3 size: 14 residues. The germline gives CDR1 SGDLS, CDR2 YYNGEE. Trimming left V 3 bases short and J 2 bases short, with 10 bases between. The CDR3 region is CASSDKRLTDTQYF. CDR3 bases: TGTGCCAGCAGCGACAAACGTCTCACAGATACGCAGTATTTT.

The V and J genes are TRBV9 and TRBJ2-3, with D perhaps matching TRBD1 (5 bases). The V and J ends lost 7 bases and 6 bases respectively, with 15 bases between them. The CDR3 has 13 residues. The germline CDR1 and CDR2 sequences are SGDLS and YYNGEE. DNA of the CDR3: TGTGCCAGCCAGGGTCACATAGGCGATACGCAGTATTTT. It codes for CASQGHIGDTQYF.

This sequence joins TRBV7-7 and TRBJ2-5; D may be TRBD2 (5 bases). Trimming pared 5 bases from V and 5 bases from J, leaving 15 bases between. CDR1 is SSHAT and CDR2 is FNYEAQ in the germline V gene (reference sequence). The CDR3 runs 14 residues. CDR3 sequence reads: CASSRNGELETQYF. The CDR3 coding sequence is TGTGCCAGCAGCCGAAACGGGGAGTTGGAGACCCAGTACTTC.

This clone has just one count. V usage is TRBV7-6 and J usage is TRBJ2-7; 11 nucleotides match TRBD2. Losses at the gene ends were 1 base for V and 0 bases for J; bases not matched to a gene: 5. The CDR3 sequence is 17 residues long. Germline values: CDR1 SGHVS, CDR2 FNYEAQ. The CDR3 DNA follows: TGTGCCAGCAGCTTAGGCCCCGGGACTAGCGGCTCCTACGAGCAGTACTTC. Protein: CASSLGPGTSGSYEQYF.

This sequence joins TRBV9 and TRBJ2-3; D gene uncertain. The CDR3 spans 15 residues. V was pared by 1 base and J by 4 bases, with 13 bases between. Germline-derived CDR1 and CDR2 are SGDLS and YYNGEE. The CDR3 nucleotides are TGTGCCAGCAGCGTACAACTTGGTCGGGCAGATACGCAGTATTTT. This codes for CASSVQLGRADTQYF.

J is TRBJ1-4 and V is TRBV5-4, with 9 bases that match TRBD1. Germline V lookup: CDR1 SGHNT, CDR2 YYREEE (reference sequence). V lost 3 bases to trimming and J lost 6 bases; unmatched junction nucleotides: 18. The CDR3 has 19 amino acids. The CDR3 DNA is TGTGCCAGCAGCTCAAGACCAATCGGGACAGGGAGCATTTATGAAAAACTGTTTTTT. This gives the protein CASSSRPIGTGSIYEKLFF.

The CDR3 DNA reads TGTGCCAGCAGCTTAGTACTAGCGGGATCGACAGATACGCAGTATTTT. It is translated as CASSLVLAGSTDTQYF. The rearrangement joins TRBV7-9 to TRBJ2-3, with 10 bases matching TRBD2. V shed 1 base and J 3 bases; nucleotides not matched to a gene: 4. The CDR3 is 16 amino acids. Germline CDR1 reads SEHNR; CDR2 reads FQNEAQ (reference sequence).

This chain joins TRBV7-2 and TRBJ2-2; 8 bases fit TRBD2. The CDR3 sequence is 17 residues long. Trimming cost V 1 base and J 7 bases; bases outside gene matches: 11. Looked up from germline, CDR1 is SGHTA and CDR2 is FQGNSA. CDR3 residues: CASSLVGSGGRGGELFF. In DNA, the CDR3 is TGTGCCAGCAGCTTAGTAGGCTCGGGAGGGCGAGGCGGGGAGCTGTTTTTT.

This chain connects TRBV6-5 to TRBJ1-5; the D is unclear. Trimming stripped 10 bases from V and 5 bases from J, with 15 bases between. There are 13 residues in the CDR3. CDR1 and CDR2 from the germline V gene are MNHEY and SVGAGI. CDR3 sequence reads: CATRFGEDQPQHF. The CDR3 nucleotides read TGTGCCACCCGATTTGGGGAGGATCAGCCCCAGCATTTT.

The CDR3 region has the DNA TGTGCCAGCAGCTCCAGGGGGGGCAATGAGCAGTTCTTC. Translation: CASSSRGGNEQFF. This rearrangement joins TRBV7-2 to TRBJ2-1, with D perhaps TRBD1 or TRBD2 (7 bases each). Trimming removed 4 bases from V and 6 bases from J, with 10 bases in between. This CDR3 comprises 13 residues. Germline V gene lookup returns CDR1 SGHTA and CDR2 FQGNSA.